These 19 T cell receptor beta chains share one sample of origin, sequenced in a study of T cells after yellow fever vaccination. TCRdb reprocessed the 5' RACE reads with MiXCR, giving one entry per CDR3 protein. The top ten hold approximately 16% of the sample, which has hundreds of thousands of distinct CDR3 sequences, about 6.2% seen once. The input for sequencing was PBMCs, taken 5 days after the yellow fever booster vaccination. Receptors were obtained from a young man who received the YFV17D yellow fever vaccine.

This clonotype has only a few counts. The chain combines TRBV7-2 with TRBJ2-5; no reliable D call. The CDR3 runs to 12 residues. V lost 3 bases to trimming and J lost 1 base, with 3 bases between them. Germline V lookup: CDR1 SGHTA, CDR2 FQGNSA. CDR3 sequence reads: CASSFPQETQYF. In DNA, the CDR3 is TGTGCCAGCAGCTTCCCCCAAGAGACCCAGTACTTC.

This clonotype occurred many times. The chain employs TRBV7-9 and TRBJ2-5; tentative D call: TRBD2 (5 bases). CDR1 and CDR2 from the germline V gene are SEHNR and FQNEAQ (reference sequence). Trimming stripped 5 bases from V and 2 bases from J, with 15 bases between. The CDR3 length is 15 residues. Written as DNA, the CDR3 is TGTGCCAGCAGCACCTTCGGGCGGGCACAAGAGACCCAGTACTTC. This codes for CASSTFGRAQETQYF.

Ten or more counts support this clonotype. The chain employs TRBV29-1 and TRBJ1-1; D is unresolved. Trimming stripped 8 bases from V and 0 bases from J, with 13 bases between. Per the germline V gene, CDR1 is SQVTM and CDR2 is ANQGSEA. The CDR3 runs to 13 residues. The CDR3 region has the DNA TGCAGCCCGTGGGATTTAGTGAACACTGAAGCTTTCTTT. Its translation: CSPWDLVNTEAFF.

The chain uses TRBV12-3 or TRBV12-4 and TRBJ2-2; D possibly corresponds to TRBD2 (5 bases). The length of the CDR3 is 15 residues. Trimming took off 3 bases at V and 5 bases at J, with 13 bases between the two ends. The CDR3 sequence: CASSFRGGATGELFF. CDR3 nucleotide sequence: TGTGCCAGCAGTTTTCGCGGAGGCGCTACCGGGGAGCTGTTTTTT.

This clonotype was observed a few times. This rearrangement joins TRBV18 to TRBJ2-3; tentative D call: TRBD2 (6 bases). This CDR3 has 17 residues. The V end was cut by 3 bases, the J end by 0 bases, with 16 bases between. Per germline, CDR1 KGHSH and CDR2 LQKENI. The CDR3 DNA reads TGTGCCAGCTCACCCACACGTTCTAGCGAAAGCACAGATACGCAGTATTTT. As protein: CASSPTRSSESTDTQYF.

CDR3 sequence: CSVIAATGYNEQFF. The CDR3 nucleotides read TGCAGTGTTATAGCGGCAACGGGCTACAATGAGCAGTTCTTC. The chain employs TRBV20-1 and TRBJ2-1; possible D gene TRBD2, 6 bases. CDR3 length equals 14 residues. V was trimmed by 7 bases and J by 3 bases, leaving 16 bases between them. Germline CDR1 DFQATT, CDR2 SNEGSKA (reference sequence).

This clonotype was detected many times. The V and J genes are TRBV6-1 and TRBJ2-7; 7 bases line up with TRBD2. CDR1 is MNHNS and CDR2 is SASEGT in the germline V gene. The V segment lost 8 bases and the J segment 4 bases; nucleotides outside the gene matches: 11. This CDR3 contains 14 residues. The DNA of the CDR3 is TGTGCCAGCTCCCTCGGGGGAGGGCTATACGAGCAGTACTTC. It encodes CASSLGGGLYEQYF.

V gene TRBV12-3 or TRBV12-4 combines with J gene TRBJ1-6; D gene uncertain. Trimming left V 3 bases short and J 7 bases short, with 10 bases between. The CDR3 is made up of 14 amino acids. The CDR3 region is CASSFGGDNSPLHF. The CDR3, as DNA: TGTGCCAGCAGTTTCGGCGGCGACAATTCACCCCTCCACTTT.

At least ten counts were recorded for this clonotype. The rearrangement joins TRBV4-3 to TRBJ2-7, with D possibly TRBD1 on 5 matching bases. This CDR3 contains 14 residues. Deletions cut 2 bases from V and 1 base from J, with 9 bases between. The germline V gene encodes CDR1 LGHNA and CDR2 YSLEER. CDR3 nucleotides: TGCGCCAGCAGCCAATCAGGGATTTCCTACGAGCAGTACTTC. This encodes CASSQSGISYEQYF.

This clonotype came up a few times. This chain connects TRBV2 to TRBJ2-5, with 13 bases fitting TRBD2. The CDR3 runs to 17 residues. Unmatched junction bases numbered 3, after V lost 0 bases and J lost 2 bases. Germline assignment: CDR1 SNHLY and CDR2 FYNNEI. This CDR3 is CASSEAWTSGGQETQYF. CDR3 nucleotide sequence: TGTGCCAGCAGTGAAGCATGGACTAGCGGGGGACAAGAGACCCAGTACTTC.

The chain carries TRBV4-3 and TRBJ1-5; D might be TRBD1 (6 bases). The CDR3 totals 13 residues. The germline CDR1 and CDR2 sequences are LGHNA and YSLEER. Trimming removed 0 bases from V and 10 bases from J, with 10 bases in between. The CDR3 sequence is CASSQDRGGPQHF. The CDR3 DNA follows: TGCGCCAGCAGCCAAGATCGGGGGGGCCCCCAGCATTTT.

This chain connects TRBV27 to TRBJ2-1; 9 bases agree with TRBD2. Germline values: CDR1 MNHEY, CDR2 SMNVEV (reference sequence). Losses at the gene ends were 0 bases for V and 5 bases for J; bases not matched to a gene: 8. The CDR3 totals 17 residues. CDR3 sequence reads: CASSLSLRLAGNNEQFF. CDR3 DNA sequence: TGTGCCAGCAGTTTATCTCTTCGGCTAGCGGGAAACAATGAGCAGTTCTTC.

This clonotype has a count of ten or more. J is TRBJ2-7 and V is TRBV9, with TRBD1 matching 8 bases. V lost 4 bases to trimming and J lost 5 bases; unmatched junction nucleotides: 11. The CDR3 totals 15 residues. Germline V CDR1 and CDR2: SGDLS, YYNGEE. The CDR3 nucleotides are TGTGCCAGCAGCCCTGAGCAGGGGGCATTCCACGAGCAGTACTTC. Translating gives CASSPEQGAFHEQYF.

This sequence joins TRBV20-1 and TRBJ2-3, with 8 bases that match TRBD2. This CDR3 is 13 amino acids long. Germline trimming cut 5 bases from V and 10 bases from J; bases unmatched to any gene: 11. CDR1 is DFQATT, CDR2 SNEGSKA, per germline (reference sequence). The DNA for the CDR3 is TGCAGTGCTGTGGGGGAGCGGGAGTACTCGCAGTATTTT. Protein: CSAVGEREYSQYF.

This clonotype was counted at least ten times. The J gene is TRBJ2-1, the V gene TRBV7-8; D is unresolved. There are 12 residues in the CDR3. Per the germline V gene, CDR1 is SGHVS and CDR2 is FQNEAQ. V was clipped by 1 base and J by 7 bases, with 5 bases between them. CDR3 protein: CASSLDLNEQFF. The CDR3 DNA reads as TGTGCCAGCAGCTTAGATCTTAATGAGCAGTTCTTC.

This clonotype was recorded many times. The chain couples TRBV20-1 to TRBJ2-2; D unclear. This CDR3 has 13 amino acids. Trimming pared 3 bases from V and 8 bases from J, leaving 13 bases between. Germline V CDR1 and CDR2: DFQATT, SNEGSKA (reference sequence). In DNA, the CDR3 is TGCAGTGCTAGGACCCACCGGTTAGGGGAGCTGTTTTTT. Encoded protein: CSARTHRLGELFF.

This clonotype showed up just a few times. V usage is TRBV10-3 and J usage is TRBJ2-7; D uncertain. Trimming left V 3 bases short and J 2 bases short, with 8 bases between. CDR1 is ENHRY, CDR2 SYGVKD, per germline. The CDR3 covers 13 residues. In nucleotides, the CDR3 is TGTGCCATCAGTGAATTACTGACCTACGAGCAGTACTTC. It is translated as CAISELLTYEQYF.

This clonotype turned up a few times. The chain joins TRBV20-1 to TRBJ2-3, with D perhaps matching TRBD2 (6 bases). V shed 0 bases and J shed 3 bases, with 10 bases lying between them. The CDR3 has 14 amino acids. Germline V lookup: CDR1 DFQATT, CDR2 SNEGSKA (reference sequence). The CDR3 loop reads CSARDPGRTDTQYF. The CDR3 DNA reads as TGCAGTGCTAGAGATCCCGGGAGAACAGATACGCAGTATTTT.

The chain recombines TRBV12-3 or TRBV12-4 with TRBJ2-3; D unresolved. Trimming shortened V by 4 bases and J by 0 bases, and 11 bases separated the two germline ends. This CDR3 comprises 15 residues. CDR3 sequence (DNA): TGTGCCAGCAGTTCCCGCTTCTCTAGCACAGATACGCAGTATTTT. Protein product: CASSSRFSSTDTQYF.